The rows below give T cell receptor beta chains drawn from one sample of a study of human T cells and chemical hapten exposure. TCRdb used MiXCR to reprocess the RACE reads, holding one entry per CDR3 protein. The sample yields a few hundred thousand distinct CDR3 sequences, around 6% seen once. The material was whole blood, obtained in connection with sensitization to the hapten diphenylcyclopropenone (DPC). The receptors shown here come from a woman under 30 with alopecia areata. Some clones in this sample may be carry-over from other donors' samples. Each CDR3 is given with its conserved first and last residue. The D gene is left open where the match is weak. Size values are once, few and many counts, or a class for expanded clones, and some rows have none.

j_gene	d_gene	v_gene	abundance	CDR3aa	CDR3nt
TRBJ2-7	-	TRBV6-5	many	CASSDGPDYYEQYF	TGTGCCAGCAGCGACGGCCCGGACTACTACGAGCAGTACTTC
TRBJ1-4	-	TRBV6-6	many	CAGSRDGGEKLFF	TGTGCCGGATCCCGGGACGGGGGGGAAAAACTGTTTTTT
TRBJ1-3	-	TRBV18	-	CASSPLTGLSGNTIYF	TGTGCCAGCTCACCACTTACGGGTCTTTCTGGAAACACCATATATTTT
TRBJ1-2	-	TRBV20-1	-	CSAEGHVNYGYTF	TGCAGTGCAGAGGGACACGTAAACTATGGCTACACCTTC
TRBJ1-5	-	TRBV15	many	CATSRDVMVRTHQPQHF	TGTGCCACCAGCAGAGACGTCATGGTTCGAACCCATCAGCCCCAGCATTTT
TRBJ2-7	-	TRBV27	few	CASRRDPSEQYF	TGTGCCAGCAGACGCGACCCTTCCGAGCAGTACTTC
TRBJ1-1	-	TRBV7-9	many	CASSATQNTEAFF	TGTGCCAGCAGCGCCACCCAGAACACTGAAGCTTTCTTT
TRBJ2-7	-	TRBV14	few	CASSQGHFSYEQYF	TGTGCCAGCAGCCAAGGGCACTTCTCCTACGAGCAGTACTTC
TRBJ1-3	-	TRBV6-5	-	CASSYRASSGNTIYF	TGTGCCAGCAGTTACAGGGCGAGCTCTGGAAACACCATATATTTT
TRBJ2-1	TRBD2	TRBV12-3/TRBV12-4	many	CASSFTSGGVEQFF	TGTGCCAGCAGTTTTACTAGCGGGGGGGTTGAGCAGTTCTTC
TRBJ1-3	TRBD1	TRBV7-2	-	CASSQRQGASGNTIYF	TGTGCCAGCAGCCAAAGACAGGGGGCTTCTGGAAACACCATATATTTT
TRBJ1-2	-	TRBV7-4	-	CASSLGIFGGGYTF	TGTGCCAGCAGCTTAGGAATATTTGGGGGAGGCTACACCTTC
TRBJ1-5	-	TRBV9	many	CASSVGNGQPQHF	TGTGCCAGCAGCGTAGGTAATGGGCAGCCCCAGCATTTT
TRBJ2-1	TRBD2	TRBV7-2	-	CASSSEGLAGTSYNEQFF	TGTGCCAGCAGCTCTGAGGGACTAGCGGGGACTTCCTACAATGAGCAGTTCTTC
TRBJ2-7	TRBD2	TRBV5-1	many	CASSLGDYQISYEQYF	TGCGCCAGCAGCTTGGGGGACTACCAAATTTCCTACGAGCAGTACTTC
TRBJ1-2	-	TRBV7-9	few	CASSFYRDGYTF	TGTGCCAGCAGCTTCTACAGGGATGGCTACACCTTC
TRBJ1-6	TRBD1	TRBV4-3	few	CASSQPKWTDRGITPLHF	TGCGCCAGCAGCCAACCCAAATGGACCGACAGGGGGATCACACCCCTCCACTTT
TRBJ1-5	-	TRBV6-6	few	CASSGDPKQNQPQHF	TGTGCCAGCAGTGGCGACCCCAAACAGAATCAGCCCCAGCATTTT
TRBJ1-4	-	TRBV4-1	many	CASSQVAVNEKLFF	TGCGCCAGCAGCCAAGTCGCCGTGAATGAAAAACTGTTTTTT
TRBJ2-7	-	TRBV6-2/TRBV6-3	few	CASSYGANYEQYF	TGTGCCAGCAGTTACGGGGCGAACTACGAGCAGTACTTC
TRBJ1-6	TRBD1	TRBV10-3	many	CAISTGGSPLHF	TGTGCCATCAGTACAGGGGGTTCACCCCTCCACTTT
TRBJ1-2	-	TRBV14	-	CASSQDRDKGYYGYTF	TGTGCCAGCAGCCAAGACCGGGACAAGGGCTACTATGGCTACACCTTC
TRBJ1-1	-	TRBV7-9	-	CASGDRSVTEAFF	TGTGCCAGCGGAGATAGGTCGGTCACTGAAGCTTTCTTT
TRBJ2-7	-	TRBV18	few	CASSPPVSYEQYF	TGTGCCAGCTCACCTCCGGTCTCCTACGAGCAGTACTTC
TRBJ1-4	-	TRBV5-5	many	CASSKGGSEKLFF	TGTGCCAGCAGTAAGGGCGGCTCTGAAAAACTGTTTTTT
TRBJ2-2	TRBD2	TRBV3-1	-	CASSQVGGGRVGELFF	TGTGCCAGCAGCCAAGTCGGCGGGGGAAGAGTCGGGGAGCTGTTTTTT
TRBJ2-3	-	TRBV27	-	CASSPDLIHPDTQYF	TGTGCCAGCAGTCCGGACTTGATTCACCCAGATACGCAGTATTTT
TRBJ2-7	-	TRBV3-1	few	CASSLARGYEQYF	TGTGCCAGCAGCCTTGCCAGGGGATACGAGCAGTACTTC
TRBJ2-3	-	TRBV29-1	many	CSVGQGLNSTDTQYF	TGCAGCGTTGGTCAAGGGTTGAATTCCACAGATACGCAGTATTTT
TRBJ1-4	-	TRBV6-6	few	CASSYSIQINEKLFF	TGTGCCAGCAGTTATTCTATACAGATTAATGAAAAACTGTTTTTT
TRBJ1-2	-	TRBV24-1	many	CATSADDNGYTF	TGTGCCACCAGTGCGGACGACAATGGCTACACCTTC
TRBJ1-1	TRBD1	TRBV12-3/TRBV12-4	many	CASRLGQGNTEAFF	TGTGCCAGCAGACTGGGACAGGGAAACACTGAAGCTTTCTTT
TRBJ1-3	TRBD1	TRBV7-9	many	CASSTQGGSGNTIYF	TGTGCCAGCAGCACCCAGGGGGGCTCTGGAAACACCATATATTTT
TRBJ2-3	-	TRBV6-2/TRBV6-3	-	CASSPIGDTQYF	TGTGCCAGCAGTCCTATTGGGGATACGCAGTATTTT
TRBJ1-5	-	TRBV6-2/TRBV6-3	few	CASSYDSGAQPQHF	TGTGCCAGCAGTTACGATTCAGGGGCTCAGCCCCAGCATTTT
TRBJ2-7	-	TRBV7-2	many	CASSPGYEQYF	TGTGCCAGCAGCCCCGGGTACGAGCAGTACTTC
TRBJ2-1	-	TRBV7-9	-	CASSQSPSPADRRFF	TGTGCCAGCAGCCAATCACCCTCCCCGGCCGATCGGCGATTCTTC
TRBJ1-6	TRBD1	TRBV27	few	CASMVRDSGPNSPLHF	TGTGCCAGCATGGTCCGGGACAGCGGACCTAATTCACCCCTCCACTTT
TRBJ1-1	-	TRBV11-3	-	CASSLVQGGLAFF	TGTGCCAGCAGCTTAGTACAGGGAGGATTAGCTTTCTTT